The rows below give T cell receptor beta chains drawn from one sample of a study of T-cell memory formation after mild COVID-19. TCRdb passed the 5' RACE reads through MiXCR, listing each CDR3 protein once. This repertoire shows about 600,000 distinct CDR3 sequences, 20% to 25% found once; its top ten account for roughly 8.1%. Source material: PBMCs or a T cell subset sorted from them (not recorded which). All receptors derive from an adult woman who had mild COVID-19 (a few samples of this study predate the infection). Cell type and time point are not known. Each CDR3 is given with its conserved first and last residue. A D gene is named only where the DNA matches it firmly. Only some rows state a clone size, as once, few, many or a class for expanded clones.

CDR3 | DNA | length | D | J | V | size
CASNLDWEAGIQYF | TGTGCCAGCAACTTGGACTGGGAGGCGGGCATTCAGTACTTC | 14 | . | TRBJ2-4 | TRBV5-6 | .
CASSQEPGINEQFF | TGTGCCAGCAGCCAAGAGCCGGGGATCAATGAGCAGTTCTTC | 14 | . | TRBJ2-1 | TRBV3-1 | .
CSAPKATSGSYEQFF | TGCAGTGCGCCAAAAGCGACTAGCGGGAGTTATGAGCAGTTCTTC | 15 | TRBD2 | TRBJ2-1 | TRBV20-1 | .
CASSFSGLAGRTDTQYF | TGTGCCAGCAGTTTCTCTGGACTAGCGGGGCGCACAGATACGCAGTATTTT | 17 | TRBD2 | TRBJ2-3 | TRBV27 | few
CASSSYAGTGVEAFF | TGTGCCAGCAGTTCCTACGCCGGGACAGGGGTTGAAGCTTTCTTT | 15 | TRBD1 | TRBJ1-1 | TRBV27 | .
CASSWGQGVNEQYF | TGTGCCAGCAGCTGGGGACAGGGGGTCAACGAGCAGTACTTC | 14 | TRBD1 | TRBJ2-7 | TRBV5-6 | .
CSARDLPQNTDTQYF | TGCAGTGCTAGAGACCTCCCCCAGAACACAGATACGCAGTATTTT | 15 | . | TRBJ2-3 | TRBV20-1 | .
CSAWDGHGYTF | TGCAGCGCCTGGGACGGACATGGCTACACCTTC | 11 | . | TRBJ1-2 | TRBV29-1 | .
CSVVIDRGFQETQYF | TGCAGCGTTGTGATAGATAGGGGATTCCAAGAGACCCAGTACTTC | 15 | . | TRBJ2-5 | TRBV29-1 | .
CASSQPGSTGELFF | TGTGCCAGCAGCCAGCCTGGTAGCACCGGGGAGCTGTTTTTT | 14 | . | TRBJ2-2 | TRBV7-2 | few
CASSFRDSSYNEQFF | TGTGCCAGCAGTTTCCGGGACAGTTCCTACAATGAGCAGTTCTTC | 15 | TRBD1 | TRBJ2-1 | TRBV28 | few
CASSPEMGVYGYTF | TGTGCCAGCAGCCCAGAAATGGGTGTTTATGGCTACACCTTC | 14 | . | TRBJ1-2 | TRBV3-1 | .
CASSIPGREPGNTIYF | TGTGCCAGTAGTATCCCCGGCAGGGAGCCTGGAAACACCATATATTTT | 16 | . | TRBJ1-3 | TRBV19 | .
CSAVQNSGNTIYF | TGCAGTGCGGTGCAGAACTCTGGAAACACCATATATTTT | 13 | . | TRBJ1-3 | TRBV20-1 | few
CASSVWRARDKNIQYF | TGCGCCAGCAGCGTATGGCGGGCGCGGGACAAAAACATTCAGTACTTC | 16 | . | TRBJ2-4 | TRBV5-1 | .
CASSYSEKQTQYF | TGTGCCAGCAGTTACTCGGAGAAACAGACCCAGTACTTC | 13 | . | TRBJ2-5 | TRBV6-5 | few
CASSPRAARASEQFF | TGCGCCAGCAGCCCAAGGGCCGCCCGAGCTAGTGAGCAGTTCTTC | 15 | . | TRBJ2-1 | TRBV5-1 | .
CASSHGRGVDEQFF | TGTGCCAGCAGTCACGGGAGGGGTGTCGATGAGCAGTTCTTC | 14 | TRBD2 | TRBJ2-1 | TRBV6-2/TRBV6-3 | few
CASSEPREVVRGTYNEQFF | TGTGCCAGCAGCGAGCCAAGGGAGGTCGTACGGGGGACCTACAATGAGCAGTTCTTC | 19 | . | TRBJ2-1 | TRBV9 | .
CASSLREGYYGYTF | TGTGCCAGCAGCTTACGCGAGGGCTACTATGGCTACACCTTC | 14 | . | TRBJ1-2 | TRBV7-9 | few
CASSYGHNTDTQYF | TGTGCCAGCAGTTACGGCCATAACACAGATACGCAGTATTTT | 14 | . | TRBJ2-3 | TRBV6-2/TRBV6-3 | .
CASSFGTSGNTIYF | TGCGCCAGCAGCTTCGGAACCTCTGGAAACACCATATATTTT | 14 | . | TRBJ1-3 | TRBV5-1 | .
CATSEPLTGTNEKLFF | TGTGCCACCAGTGAGCCCCTGACAGGGACTAATGAAAAACTGTTTTTT | 16 | TRBD1 | TRBJ1-4 | TRBV24-1 | few
CASSFARGGGMNTEAFF | TGTGCCAGCAGCTTTGCCCGTGGGGGGGGGATGAACACTGAAGCTTTCTTT | 17 | . | TRBJ1-1 | TRBV7-9 | .
CASSQVVWINYGYTF | TGCGCCAGCAGCCAAGTCGTCTGGATTAACTATGGCTACACCTTC | 15 | . | TRBJ1-2 | TRBV4-1 | .
CASSVATPTQGGGNEQFF | TGTGCCAGCAGCGTAGCTACTCCCACCCAGGGCGGAGGCAATGAGCAGTTCTTC | 18 | . | TRBJ2-1 | TRBV9 | .
CASSFLGQANSGNTIYF | TGTGCCAGCAGTTTCCTAGGACAGGCTAACTCTGGAAACACCATATATTTT | 17 | TRBD1 | TRBJ1-3 | TRBV12-3/TRBV12-4 | .
CASSQVHNEQFF | TGCGCCAGCAGCCAAGTCCACAATGAGCAGTTCTTC | 12 | . | TRBJ2-1 | TRBV4-1 | few
CASSLEAGNEQFF | TGTGCCAGCAGCTTAGAAGCGGGGAATGAGCAGTTCTTC | 13 | TRBD2 | TRBJ2-1 | TRBV7-9 | .
CASSQVPVDEQYF | TGCGCCAGCAGCCAAGTACCGGTGGACGAGCAGTACTTC | 13 | . | TRBJ2-7 | TRBV4-1 | .
CATTGQGSESSYNEQFF | TGCGCCACTACAGGGCAGGGTTCCGAAAGCTCCTACAATGAGCAGTTCTTC | 17 | . | TRBJ2-1 | TRBV5-1 | .
CSARDLLAGNNEQFF | TGCAGTGCTAGAGATTTACTAGCGGGTAACAATGAGCAGTTCTTC | 15 | TRBD2 | TRBJ2-1 | TRBV20-1 | few
CASSLSPRANTGELFF | TGTGCCAGCAGCTTAAGCCCCCGGGCGAACACCGGGGAGCTGTTTTTT | 16 | . | TRBJ2-2 | TRBV11-2 | few
CAWASMNTEAFF | TGTGCCTGGGCTTCCATGAACACTGAAGCTTTCTTT | 12 | . | TRBJ1-1 | TRBV30 | .
CASSPGRYRRENTGELFF | TGTGCCAGCAGCCCGGGGAGGTACCGGAGGGAGAACACCGGGGAGCTGTTTTTT | 18 | . | TRBJ2-2 | TRBV12-3/TRBV12-4 | .
CASSGPGQGSYEQYF | TGTGCCAGCAGCGGACCGGGACAGGGTTCCTACGAGCAGTACTTC | 15 | TRBD1 | TRBJ2-7 | TRBV5-8 | .
CSVERLEGTGELFF | TGCAGCGTTGAACGCCTAGAGGGGACCGGGGAGCTGTTTTTT | 14 | . | TRBJ2-2 | TRBV29-1 | .
CASSQGQNFNQPQHF | TGTGCCAGCAGTCAGGGACAGAACTTCAATCAGCCCCAGCATTTT | 15 | TRBD1 | TRBJ1-5 | TRBV12-3/TRBV12-4 | few
CSAGRRDNRHQPQHF | TGCAGTGCGGGAAGGAGGGACAACCGGCATCAGCCCCAGCATTTT | 15 | . | TRBJ1-5 | TRBV20-1 | many
CASSQPGNTIYF | TGTGCCAGCAGCCAACCTGGAAACACCATATATTTT | 12 | . | TRBJ1-3 | TRBV3-1 | few
CASSLSWGQGGNEQFF | TGTGCCAGCAGCTTAAGTTGGGGACAGGGGGGTAATGAGCAGTTCTTC | 16 | TRBD1 | TRBJ2-1 | TRBV7-9 | few
CASSLFQGGSAPLHF | TGTGCCAGCAGTTTGTTCCAGGGAGGTAGTGCGCCCCTCCACTTT | 15 | . | TRBJ1-6 | TRBV27 | many
CASSLSGGELFF | TGTGCCAGCAGTTTGTCAGGCGGGGAGCTGTTTTTT | 12 | . | TRBJ2-2 | TRBV12-3/TRBV12-4 | few
CASRPQRGRYNEQFF | TGTGCCAGCAGACCTCAGCGGGGGCGCTACAATGAGCAGTTCTTC | 15 | TRBD2 | TRBJ2-1 | TRBV6-5 | once
CASSLPGQGSYNEQFF | TGTGCCAGCAGCTTACCGGGACAGGGGTCCTACAATGAGCAGTTCTTC | 16 | TRBD1 | TRBJ2-1 | TRBV7-3 | .
CSVELAGGSYNEQFF | TGCAGCGTTGAACTAGCGGGGGGCTCCTACAATGAGCAGTTCTTC | 15 | TRBD2 | TRBJ2-1 | TRBV29-1 | few
CASSLSLGQGLHEQFF | TGTGCCAGCAGCCTCTCCCTGGGACAGGGGCTCCATGAGCAGTTCTTC | 16 | TRBD1 | TRBJ2-1 | TRBV13 | .
CASSSRQGSSYNSPLHF | TGCGCCAGCAGCTCCAGACAGGGGAGCTCCTATAATTCACCCCTCCACTTT | 17 | TRBD1 | TRBJ1-6 | TRBV5-1 | .
CASSLAGGTLMKQFF | TGCGCCAGCAGCTTGGCTGGGGGGACGTTAATGAAGCAGTTCTTC | 15 | . | TRBJ2-1 | TRBV5-1 | few
CASSYKRTGYEQYF | TGTGCCAGCAGTTACAAAAGGACGGGCTACGAGCAGTACTTC | 14 | . | TRBJ2-7 | TRBV6-5 | many
CASGLVIGTGGNQPQHF | TGTGCTAGTGGTTTGGTAATCGGGACGGGGGGCAATCAGCCCCAGCATTTT | 17 | . | TRBJ1-5 | TRBV12-5 | .
CATKRGFTEAFF | TGTGCCACCAAGCGGGGATTCACTGAAGCTTTCTTT | 12 | . | TRBJ1-1 | TRBV24-1 | few
CASLPGPSRETQYF | TGTGCCAGTCTCCCCGGACCCTCCCGGGAGACCCAGTACTTC | 14 | . | TRBJ2-5 | TRBV7-9 | few
CSASNTLGVNRGEQYF | TGCAGTGCTAGTAACACTTTGGGGGTAAACAGGGGCGAGCAGTACTTC | 16 | TRBD1 | TRBJ2-7 | TRBV20-1 | few